The sequence of this TCR beta chain was determined in a study of CD8 T cells in Susac syndrome. With 3 bases removed from V and 6 bases from J, the gap between germline ends came to 12 bases. The length of the CDR3 is 14 residues. Sequencing of TCR beta covered CD8+ and CD4+ T cells obtained from blood. RNA, at about 0.45 to 1 ug, was reverse transcribed with random hexamers. TCRdb processed the immunoSEQ multiplex PCR reads anew with MiXCR; each CDR3 protein has one entry. The table includes 74,000 or so distinct CDR3 sequences, about 93% detected once. The sequence was collected from a human donor with Susac syndrome. V usage is TRBV12-3 or TRBV12-4 and J usage is TRBJ2-1; D is possibly TRBD1 (5 bases). The sample comprised CD4+ T cells from PBMCs. CDR3 sequence reads: CASSFRTLSNEQFF. The CDR3 region has the DNA TGTGCCAGCAGTTTTCGGACACTTAGCAATGAGCAGTTCTTC.